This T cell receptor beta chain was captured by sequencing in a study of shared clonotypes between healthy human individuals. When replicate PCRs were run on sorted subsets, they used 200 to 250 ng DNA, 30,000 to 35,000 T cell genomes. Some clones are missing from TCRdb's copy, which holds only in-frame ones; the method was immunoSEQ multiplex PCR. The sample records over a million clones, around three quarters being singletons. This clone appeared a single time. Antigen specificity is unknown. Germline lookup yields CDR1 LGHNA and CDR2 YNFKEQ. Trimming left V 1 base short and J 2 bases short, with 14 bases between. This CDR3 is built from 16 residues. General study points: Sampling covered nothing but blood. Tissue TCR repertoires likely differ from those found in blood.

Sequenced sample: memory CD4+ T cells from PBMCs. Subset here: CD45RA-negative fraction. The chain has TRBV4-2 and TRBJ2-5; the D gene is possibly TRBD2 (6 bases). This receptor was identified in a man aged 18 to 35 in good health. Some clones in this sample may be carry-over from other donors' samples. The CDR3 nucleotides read TGTGCCAGCAGCCAAGGGGTCGGGGGTAAACAAGAGACCCAGTACTTC. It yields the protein CASSQGVGGKQETQYF.